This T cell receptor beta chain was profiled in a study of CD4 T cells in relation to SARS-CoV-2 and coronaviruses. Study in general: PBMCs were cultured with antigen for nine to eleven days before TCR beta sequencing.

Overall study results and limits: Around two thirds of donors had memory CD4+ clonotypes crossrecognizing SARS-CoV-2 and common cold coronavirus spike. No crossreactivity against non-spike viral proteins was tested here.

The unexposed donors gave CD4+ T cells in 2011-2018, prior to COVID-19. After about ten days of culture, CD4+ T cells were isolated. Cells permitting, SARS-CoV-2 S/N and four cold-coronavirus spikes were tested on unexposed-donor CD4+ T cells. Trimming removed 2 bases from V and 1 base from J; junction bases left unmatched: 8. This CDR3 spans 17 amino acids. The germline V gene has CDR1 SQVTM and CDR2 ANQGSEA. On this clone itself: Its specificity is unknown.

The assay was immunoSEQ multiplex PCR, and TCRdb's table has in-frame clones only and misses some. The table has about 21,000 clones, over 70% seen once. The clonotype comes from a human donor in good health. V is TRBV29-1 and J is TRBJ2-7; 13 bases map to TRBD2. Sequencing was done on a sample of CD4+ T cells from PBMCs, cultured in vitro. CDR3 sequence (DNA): TGCAGCGTTGAAACTCCCACTAGCGGGAGGGTATCCTACGAGCAGTACTTC. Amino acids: CSVETPTSGRVSYEQYF.